This T cell receptor (beta chain) emerged from a study of OX40 agonist ivuxolimab in advanced cancers. Overall study: The mean age was roughly 60 years, ranging from 23 to 79, with roughly four fifths of participants male. Three individuals attained partial responses, comprising one hepatocellular carcinoma case and two cutaneous melanoma cases.

Sequencing was performed with immunoSEQ multiplex PCR; in TCRdb, only in-frame clones are kept and a portion is missing. The repertoire holds over 50,000 clones, with around nine tenths as singletons. Remarks on this clone: The antigen is not known.

General study points: Clones of CD4+ and CD8+ blood T cells grew by week 6 at doses of 0.1 to 3.0 mg/kg.

The receptor comes from an adult with an advanced solid tumor such as melanoma, head and neck, liver or kidney cancer. Sample: CD4+ or CD8+ T cells sorted from blood, taken in a trial of the OX40 agonist ivuxolimab.

The CDR3 loop is CASSFGTTGEQYF. The CDR3 nucleotides are TGTGCCAGCAGCTTCGGGACCACAGGCGAGCAGTACTTC. The V gene is TRBV11-2, the J gene TRBJ2-7, with D possibly called TRBD1 or TRBD2 (5 bases each). V dropped 3 bases and J dropped 6 bases, with 12 bases sitting between them. CDR1 is SGHAT and CDR2 is FQNNGV in the germline V gene. The CDR3 extends over 13 amino acids.